One sample yielded the 11 T cell receptor beta chains listed below, sequenced in a study of T cells expressing NK-cell markers. TCRdb reanalyzed the 5' RACE reads and collapses them to one entry per CDR3 protein, without DNA. Its table records 500,000 to 600,000 distinct CDR3 sequences. Sequencing input: blood T cells: a sorted CD56 or NKG2C T cell subset, CD4+ or CD8+ T cells, or bulk PBMC T cells (not recorded which). These TCRs come from a man between 18 and 35 years old in good health.

The J gene is TRBJ2-1, the V gene TRBV5-1; the D call from TCRdb, TRBD1, cannot be confirmed without DNA. Germline V gives CDR1 SGHRS, CDR2 YFSETQ. CDR3 length: 15 residues. This chain's CDR3 is CASSQGTGSYNEQFF.

The chain recombines TRBV15 with TRBJ2-1; TCRdb selects TRBD2, and the lack of DNA leaves this call unchecked. CDR1 LNHNV and CDR2 YYDKDF come from the germline V gene (reference sequence). CDR3 size: 17 residues. The CDR3 here is CATSSQPGRAGYNEQFF.

The V call is TRBV6-5, the J call TRBJ2-1; TCRdb returns TRBD2, unconfirmable since there is no DNA. The CDR3 length is 15 residues. From germline, CDR1 is MNHEY and CDR2 SVGAGI. CDR3 sequence: CASSYVQSGYNEQFF.

The CDR3 loop reads CASSITGTGRADTQYF. This rearrangement joins TRBV19 to TRBJ2-3; TCRdb's D gene call, TRBD1, goes unchecked for lack of DNA. Germline CDR1 and CDR2: LNHDA and SQIVND (reference sequence). This CDR3 comprises 16 residues.

This rearrangement joins TRBV12-3 or TRBV12-4 to TRBJ1-5; the D gene TCRdb calls, TRBD1, cannot be checked with no DNA. The CDR3 sequence is 15 residues long. The CDR3 protein is CASSRSETGGQPQHF.

The chain employs TRBV5-1 and TRBJ1-1; TCRdb picks TRBD1, but there is no DNA to check that call. The CDR3 spans 16 residues. The germline V gene encodes CDR1 SGHRS and CDR2 YFSETQ. This CDR3 is CASSRLPTGANTEAFF. The variable domain in full, with the rest retrieved from reference TRBV5-1 and TRBJ1-1, is KAGVTQTPRYLIKTRGQQVTLSCSPISGHRSVSWYQQTPGQGLQFLFEYFSETQRNKGNFPGRFSGRQFSNSRSEMNVSTLELGDSALYLCASSRLPTGANTEAFFGQGTRLTVV.

The chain carries TRBV2 and TRBJ2-7; the D call of TRBD1 rests on TCRdb alone, since no DNA is present to check it. Germline assignment: CDR1 SNHLY and CDR2 FYNNEI. CDR3 length: 15 amino acids. CDR3 region: CASSGGGLEIYEQYF.

The gene calls are TRBV11-3 and TRBJ2-1; the TCRdb call, TRBD1, lacks DNA for checking. The CDR3 is 14 residues long. The germline V gene encodes CDR1 SGHNT and CDR2 YENEEA. CDR3 sequence reads: CASSLGGPTWEQFF.

This sequence joins TRBV20-1 and TRBJ2-5; the D gene TCRdb calls, TRBD2, cannot be checked with no DNA. The germline CDR1 and CDR2 sequences are DFQATT and SNEGSKA (reference sequence). The CDR3 has 14 residues. CDR3 amino acids: CSARVAGVQETQYF.

This chain joins TRBV19 and TRBJ2-1; the D call of TRBD1 rests on TCRdb alone, since no DNA is present to check it. CDR1 is LNHDA, CDR2 SQIVND, per germline (reference sequence). CDR3 length: 12 residues. CDR3 residues: CASSIWGQGPFF. Complete variable domain (other parts from reference TRBV19 and TRBJ2-1): DGGITQSPKYLFRKEGQNVTLSCEQNLNHDAMYWYRQDPGQGLRLIYYSQIVNDFQKGDIAEGYSVSREKKESFPLTVTSAQKNPTAFYLCASSIWGQGPFFGPGTRLTVL.

This chain links TRBV20-1 with TRBJ1-5; the D gene TCRdb calls, TRBD1, cannot be checked with no DNA. CDR1 is DFQATT, CDR2 SNEGSKA, per germline (reference sequence). The CDR3 loop spans 16 amino acids. This CDR3 is CSARDSWTGGGQPQHF.